Listed here are 10 T cell receptor beta chains from one sample, sequenced in a study of regulatory T cells in long-lasting Graves disease (dated by TCRdb to the early 2020s). Read against the paper, the sample's time point label means: newly diagnosed GD, antithyroid drugs for less than 3 months. For both TCR sequencing and RNA sequencing, RNA was extracted from PBMCs in TRIzol. Library prep was done by multiplex PCR. TCRdb shows the sequencer as Illumina HiSeq 4000. CDR3 regions were amplified by Arm-PCR with iRepertoire HTBI primers to construct TCR beta libraries. TCRdb passed the public sequencing reads through fastp at Q25 and MiXCR, retaining productive beta sequences. Rows matching on CDR3 protein sequence are summarized as one entry with the most common DNA and genes. For this sample the table gives roughly 350,000 distinct CDR3 sequences, of which roughly a sixth were detected only once. The ten largest clones take up around 27% of the sample.

The data were also submitted as part of a second study, on T cells in Graves' hyperthyroidism and ophthalmopathy.

Sequencing was performed on peripheral blood mononuclear cells (PBMCs), taken at new diagnosis, from a patient treated with antithyroid drugs. The receptor set was obtained from a middle-aged man with Graves disease. Donor details come from another sample of the same person, matched by shared clones.

This clonotype appeared a few times. This sequence joins TRBV5-1 and TRBJ2-5; 9 nucleotides align to TRBD1. The CDR3 spans 16 residues. CDR1 and CDR2 from the germline V gene are SGHRS and YFSETQ. With V trimmed by 2 bases and J by 4 bases, 9 bases remained unmatched. The CDR3 region has the DNA TGCGCCAGCAGCTTAACTCCACAGGGGGCAGGAGAGACCCAGTACTTC. It is translated as CASSLTPQGAGETQYF.

About this clonotype itself: One base away lies a much larger clone, so this may be a sequencing read error. The genes are TRBV6-1 and TRBJ2-1, with no clear D. V lost 6 bases and J 0 bases, leaving 18 bases between the germline ends. The CDR3 runs to 17 residues. The germline V gene has CDR1 MNHNS and CDR2 SASEGT. The CDR3 bases are TGTGCCAGCAGCTTGAGGCCGGAACCCTTCTCCTACAATGAGCAGTTCTTC. Translated: CASSLRPEPFSYNEQFF.

This clonotype has a handful of counts. The gene calls are TRBV6-1 and TRBJ2-7, with 8 bases identical to TRBD1. This CDR3 is 15 amino acids long. Unmatched junction bases numbered 10, after V lost 7 bases and J lost 2 bases. Germline V gene lookup returns CDR1 MNHNS and CDR2 SASEGT. Written as DNA, the CDR3 is TGTGCCAGCATCCCCCGGGACAGGAGGCCCTACGAGCAGTACTTC. This translates into CASIPRDRRPYEQYF.

This clonotype has a handful of counts. A junction boundary mismatches the germline segment, possibly from a read error. The rearrangement joins TRBV7-9 to TRBJ2-2; D may be TRBD2 (5 bases). Germline V gives CDR1 SEHNR, CDR2 FQNEAQ (reference sequence). There are 16 residues in the CDR3. The CDR3 sequence is CASSLEQTLNTGELLF. The DNA for the CDR3 is TGTGCCAGCAGCTTAGAGCAGACATTGAACACCGGGGAGCTGCTTTTT.

This clonotype came up many times. This chain links TRBV20-1 with TRBJ2-5, with 7 positions matching TRBD1. J lost 5 bases, V lost 3 bases, and 6 bases had no gene match. Germline values: CDR1 DFQATT, CDR2 SNEGSKA (reference sequence). The CDR3 spans 13 residues. The DNA of the CDR3 is TGCAGTGCTAGCACAGGGGATTGGGAGACCCAGTACTTC. This translates into CSASTGDWETQYF.

This clonotype was picked up many times. This sequence joins TRBV20-1 and TRBJ2-3; the D gene is possibly TRBD2 (6 bases). Trimming shortened V by 0 bases and J by 0 bases, and 13 bases separated the two germline ends. The CDR3 spans 16 residues. CDR1 is DFQATT, CDR2 SNEGSKA, per germline (reference sequence). The CDR3 loop reads CSARDYSGESTDTQYF. The CDR3 DNA sequence: TGCAGTGCTAGAGATTATTCGGGAGAAAGCACAGATACGCAGTATTTT.

This clonotype showed up just a few times. The V and J genes are TRBV10-3 and TRBJ1-1, with TRBD1 as a possible D gene (6 bases). This CDR3 contains 14 residues. Germline loops: CDR1 ENHRY, CDR2 SYGVKD. The V and J ends lost 6 bases and 1 base respectively, with 12 bases between them. The CDR3 coding sequence is TGTGCCATCAGAGTTAACAGGGCGAACACTGAAGCTTTCTTT. Translated, it gives CAIRVNRANTEAFF.

The table lists this clonotype with a few counts. V usage is TRBV4-1 and J usage is TRBJ1-5; D call uncertain. Trimming took 1 base from V and 0 from J, leaving 10 bases between them. Per germline, CDR1 MGHRA and CDR2 YSYEKL. The length of the CDR3 is 16 residues. The CDR3 here is CASSQAGFYSNQPQHF. The CDR3 DNA sequence: TGCGCCAGCAGCCAAGCAGGATTTTATAGCAATCAGCCCCAGCATTTT.

The rearrangement joins TRBV4-2 to TRBJ2-2, with 14 bases lining up with TRBD2. This CDR3 region has 19 residues. Trimming took 3 bases from V and 3 from J; bases not matched to a gene: 9. CDR1 and CDR2 from the germline V gene are LGHNA and YNFKEQ. For the CDR3, the DNA is TGTGCCAGCAGCCAGGAACCGGGACTAGCGGGGGCTGACACCGGGGAGCTGTTTTTT. It yields the protein CASSQEPGLAGADTGELFF.

In its sample, this clonotype was seen many times. This rearrangement joins TRBV15 to TRBJ2-5; D is undetermined. CDR3 size: 14 residues. The ends were cut back, 0 bases at V and 2 bases at J, with 7 bases in the middle. Per germline, CDR1 LNHNV and CDR2 YYDKDF (reference sequence). The CDR3 reads CATSRDLGQETQYF. The CDR3 DNA reads TGTGCCACCAGCAGAGATCTGGGACAAGAGACCCAGTACTTC.